The 26 T cell receptor beta chains below were found in one sample sequenced in a study of long-term antiretroviral therapy in people with HIV. Assay version v3.0 of immunoSEQ was used, and it was run at survey level. Clones were sequenced by immunoSEQ multiplex PCR, and TCRdb holds only the in-frame ones, with some missing. The data contain some 15,000 clones, roughly 80% of them seen just once; the ten biggest clones take up 15% to 20%. This specimen consisted of unsorted PBMCs, obtained 1.8 years before starting antiretroviral therapy. The receptors originated from a woman between 40 and 50 years old with HIV.

The sample holds one count of this clone. The chain joins TRBV13 to TRBJ2-2, with TRBD1 matching over 9 bases. This CDR3 is built from 16 residues. The germline V gene has CDR1 PRHDT and CDR2 FYEKMQ (reference sequence). Trimming removed 1 base from V and 6 bases from J; junction bases left unmatched: 6. CDR3 amino acids: CASSLARTGASGELFF. The CDR3 DNA follows: TGTGCCAGCAGCTTAGCGCGGACAGGGGCATCCGGGGAGCTGTTTTTT.

The CDR3 DNA follows: TGCGCCAGCAGCTTCCCAGGGCCCACCTACGAGCAGTACTTC. This gives the protein CASSFPGPTYEQYF. The V gene is TRBV5-1, the J gene TRBJ2-7, with TRBD1 as a possible D gene (5 bases). The CDR3 totals 14 residues. Germline loops: CDR1 SGHRS, CDR2 YFSETQ. Trimming cost V 2 bases and J 2 bases, with 11 bases left between them. Complete variable domain (other parts from reference TRBV5-1 and TRBJ2-7): KAGVTQTPRYLIKTRGQQVTLSCSPISGHRSVSWYQQTPGQGLQFLFEYFSETQRNKGNFPGRFSGRQFSNSRSEMNVSTLELGDSALYLCASSFPGPTYEQYFGPGTRLTVT.

This clone was detected once. This chain connects TRBV6-1 to TRBJ2-1, with TRBD1 as a possible D gene (6 bases). Germline V gene sequence: CDR1 MNHNS, CDR2 SASEGT. This CDR3 spans 13 amino acids. Trimming removed 6 bases at V and 5 bases at J, with 11 bases between. The CDR3 DNA follows: TGTGCCAGCAGAGGGACAACCAACAATGAGCAGTTCTTC. It encodes CASRGTTNNEQFF.

The V and J genes are TRBV5-6 and TRBJ1-2, with TRBD1 identical over 8 bases. Unmatched junction bases numbered 8, after V lost 3 bases and J lost 4 bases. CDR1 and CDR2 (germline): SGHDT, YYEEEE. This CDR3 comprises 15 residues. The CDR3 spells CASSSGGVSPYGYTF. CDR3 DNA: TGTGCCAGCAGCTCAGGGGGCGTCTCGCCCTATGGCTACACCTTC.

The chain is built from TRBV4-2 and TRBJ2-1; 10 bases are a match to TRBD2. V lost 2 bases and J lost 9; bases outside the gene matches: 13. This CDR3 is 17 amino acids long. From germline, CDR1 is LGHNA and CDR2 YNFKEQ. CDR3 sequence (DNA): TGTGCCAGCAGCCAACTACTAGCGGGACGTAAAGAGGGTGAGCAGTTCTTC. This encodes CASSQLLAGRKEGEQFF.

This clone came up once. This rearrangement joins TRBV4-2 to TRBJ2-1; 12 positions agree with TRBD2. Germline V gives CDR1 LGHNA, CDR2 YNFKEQ. V dropped 2 bases and J dropped 7; count of bases not matched to a gene: 12. The CDR3 extends over 18 amino acids. CDR3 DNA: TGTGCCAGCAGCCAATCGGGGGCCGGGACTAGCGGGTATAATGAGCAGTTCTTC. Protein product: CASSQSGAGTSGYNEQFF.

The chain is built from TRBV19 and TRBJ2-7; 11 bases fit TRBD2. The germline CDR1 and CDR2 sequences are LNHDA and SQIVND (reference sequence). V was pared by 3 bases and J by 2 bases, with 3 bases of the junction left unmatched. This CDR3 has 15 residues. This CDR3 reads CASSIATSGTYEQYF. The CDR3 DNA reads TGTGCCAGTAGTATTGCGACTAGCGGGACCTACGAGCAGTACTTC.

This clone has a handful of counts. The V call is TRBV2, the J call TRBJ1-5; TRBD1 is a possible D gene (5 bases). This CDR3 is 13 amino acids long. The V and J ends lost 9 bases and 3 bases respectively, with 12 bases between them. CDR1 and CDR2 from the germline V gene are SNHLY and FYNNEI. Here the CDR3 DNA reads TGTGCCAGTCTCCGGGACGCCAATCAGCCCCAGCATTTT. Encoded protein: CASLRDANQPQHF.

This chain connects TRBV7-6 to TRBJ1-1; D is unclear. CDR1 is SGHVS, CDR2 FNYEAQ, per germline. Trimming left V 1 base short and J 7 bases short, with 4 bases between. The CDR3 is 11 residues long. CDR3 nucleotide sequence: TGTGCCAGCAGCTTAGGCGGTGAAGCTTTCTTT. Translated, it gives CASSLGGEAFF.

V gene TRBV18 combines with J gene TRBJ2-3; the D is unclear. The CDR3 totals 13 residues. Trimming shortened V by 3 bases and J by 2 bases, and 6 bases separated the two germline ends. CDR1 KGHSH and CDR2 LQKENI come from the germline V gene. The CDR3 region is CASSPSYTDTQYF. CDR3 DNA sequence: TGTGCCAGCTCACCGTCGTACACAGATACGCAGTATTTT.

The rearrangement joins TRBV18 to TRBJ1-2; 10 nucleotides align to TRBD1. The CDR3 spans 15 residues. Germline values: CDR1 KGHSH, CDR2 LQKENI. V shed 3 bases, J shed 0 bases, and the junction held 1 base outside the gene matches. CDR3 nucleotides: TGTGCCAGCTCACCTGGGACAGGGGCTAACTATGGCTACACCTTC. This codes for CASSPGTGANYGYTF.

The V gene is TRBV10-3, the J gene TRBJ1-4; 11 positions agree with TRBD1. This CDR3 is 13 amino acids long. The germline V gene has CDR1 ENHRY and CDR2 SYGVKD. Losses at the gene ends were 10 bases for V and 6 bases for J; bases not matched to a gene: 4. The CDR3 nucleotides are TGTGCCACTAGGGACAGGGGGGATGAAAAACTGTTTTTT. Translating it yields CATRDRGDEKLFF.

Comment on this clone: The junction and the germline gene differ at one end; a read error may be behind it. V usage is TRBV7-7 and J usage is TRBJ2-2, with a possible D match to TRBD2 (6 bases). CDR3 length equals 13 residues. The germline V gene encodes CDR1 SSHAT and CDR2 FNYEAQ (reference sequence). The CDR3, as DNA: TGTGCTAGCAGCAGACCGGGAGCCGGGGAGCTGTTTTTT. Its translation is CASSRPGAGELFF.

This chain connects TRBV29-1 to TRBJ1-1; 7 nucleotides line up with TRBD1. This CDR3 has 14 residues. Germline assignment: CDR1 SQVTM and CDR2 ANQGSEA. V lost 8 bases to trimming and J lost 1 base; unmatched junction nucleotides: 10. The CDR3 reads CSHLLGTANTEAFF. The DNA for the CDR3 is TGCAGCCATCTCCTTGGGACAGCGAACACTGAAGCTTTCTTT. Full variable domain (remainder filled in from reference TRBV29-1 and TRBJ1-1): SAVISQKPSRDICQRGTSLTIQCQVDSQVTMMFWYRQQPGQSLTLIATANQGSEATYESGFVIDKFPISRPNLTFSTLTVSNMSPEDSSIYLCSHLLGTANTEAFFGQGTRLTVV.

This clone was found once. The chain links TRBV4-1 to TRBJ2-4; 7 bases are a match to TRBD1. V trimming: 3 bases; J trimming: 0 bases; junction bases outside the gene matches: 5. The germline CDR1 and CDR2 sequences are MGHRA and YSYEKL. CDR3 length equals 16 residues. Here the CDR3 DNA reads TGCGCCAGCAGCCAGGAACGGGACAGAGCCAAAAACATTCAGTACTTC. It translates to CASSQERDRAKNIQYF.

This clone occurred a few times. V usage is TRBV28 and J usage is TRBJ2-3; possible D gene TRBD2, 7 bases. The V end was cut by 2 bases, the J end by 5 bases, with 11 bases between. The CDR3 has 14 amino acids. In germline, CDR1 is MDHEN, CDR2 SYDVKM. CDR3 coding DNA: TGTGCCAGCAGTTTACGGGGGGCCGAAGATACGCAGTATTTT. Residues: CASSLRGAEDTQYF.

The gene calls are TRBV5-1 and TRBJ2-7, with D perhaps TRBD1 (6 bases). Trimming removed 0 bases at V and 7 bases at J, with 14 bases between. CDR1 SGHRS and CDR2 YFSETQ come from the germline V gene. This CDR3 is built from 14 residues. The DNA of the CDR3 is TGCGCCAGCAGCTTGGGGGCAGGGGAAGGGGAGCAGTACTTC. Translated: CASSLGAGEGEQYF.

The rearrangement uses TRBV28 and TRBJ1-2; TRBD1 matches at 9 bases. The trim removed 6 bases at V and 3 bases at J, leaving 8 bases unmatched. Germline assignment: CDR1 MDHEN and CDR2 SYDVKM. This CDR3 is built from 15 residues. The CDR3 sequence: CASSPGGQGDYGYTF. The CDR3 bases are TGTGCCAGCAGCCCGGGGGGACAGGGAGACTATGGCTACACCTTC.

V and J are TRBV18 and TRBJ2-7; D ambiguous. The CDR3 loop spans 12 amino acids. Trimming shortened V by 4 bases and J by 2 bases, and 6 bases separated the two germline ends. Germline values: CDR1 KGHSH, CDR2 LQKENI. CDR3 region: CASSQSPYEQYF. CDR3 in DNA: TGTGCCAGCTCACAAAGCCCCTACGAGCAGTACTTC.

The chain combines TRBV7-9 with TRBJ2-7; TRBD1 matches at 7 bases. The CDR3 covers 12 residues. Germline V lookup: CDR1 SEHNR, CDR2 FQNEAQ (reference sequence). After removal of 5 bases from V and 6 bases from J, the junction contained 4 bases not matched to a gene. Written as DNA, the CDR3 is TGTGCCAGCAGCCACGACAGGGCCGAGCAGTACTTC. Translation: CASSHDRAEQYF.

The chain recombines TRBV7-2 with TRBJ1-4; D unclear. CDR3 length: 15 amino acids. V shed 1 base and J shed 3 bases, with 9 bases lying between them. Germline V gene sequence: CDR1 SGHTA, CDR2 FQGNSA. The CDR3 region is CASSLVRSPNEKLFF. The DNA of the CDR3 is TGTGCCAGCAGCTTAGTTCGGTCACCTAATGAAAAACTGTTTTTT.

The gene calls are TRBV9 and TRBJ2-7, with 9 bases aligning to TRBD2. With 3 bases clipped from V and 2 bases from J, the junction kept 6 bases outside the gene matches. The CDR3 has 15 amino acids. CDR1 SGDLS and CDR2 YYNGEE come from the germline V gene. The CDR3 spells CASSDPTSGAYEQYF. As DNA, the CDR3 is TGTGCCAGCAGCGACCCGACTAGCGGAGCCTACGAGCAGTACTTC.

This chain links TRBV4-3 with TRBJ2-4, with a possible D match to TRBD2 (6 bases). This CDR3 has 18 amino acids. V was clipped by 1 base and J by 0 bases, with 16 bases between them. In germline, CDR1 is LGHNA, CDR2 YSLEER. The CDR3 DNA is TGCGCCAGCAGCCAAGGTCTAGCGAACTCGCTAGCCAAAAACATTCAGTACTTC. Its protein product is CASSQGLANSLAKNIQYF.

This chain uses TRBV6-5 with TRBJ2-3; D may match TRBD1 or TRBD2 (6 bases each). The germline V gene has CDR1 MNHEY and CDR2 SVGAGI. The germline V and J ends were trimmed by 7 bases and 2 bases, with 13 bases remaining between them. The CDR3 has 14 amino acids. Here the CDR3 reads CASTRGPNTDTQYF. The CDR3 DNA reads as TGTGCCAGCACTCGGGGGCCGAACACAGATACGCAGTATTTT.

Within the sample, this clone is medium-sized. The DNA for the CDR3 is TGCGCCAGCAGTGAACTCGTCACGGCCAATGAGCAGTTCTTC. This translates into CASSELVTANEQFF. This chain links TRBV10-2 with TRBJ2-1; D ambiguous. CDR3 length equals 14 residues. The germline CDR1 and CDR2 sequences are WSHSY and SAAADI. V was cut by 3 bases and J by 6 bases, with 12 bases left in between.

This clone was recorded a few times. The chain couples TRBV6-1 to TRBJ1-5; D is unclear. Germline loops: CDR1 MNHNS, CDR2 SASEGT. CDR3 length equals 13 residues. Trimming left V 7 bases short and J 0 bases short, with 7 bases between. DNA of the CDR3: TGTGCCAGCAAAGGGAATAGCAATCAGCCCCAGCATTTT. Its translation: CASKGNSNQPQHF.